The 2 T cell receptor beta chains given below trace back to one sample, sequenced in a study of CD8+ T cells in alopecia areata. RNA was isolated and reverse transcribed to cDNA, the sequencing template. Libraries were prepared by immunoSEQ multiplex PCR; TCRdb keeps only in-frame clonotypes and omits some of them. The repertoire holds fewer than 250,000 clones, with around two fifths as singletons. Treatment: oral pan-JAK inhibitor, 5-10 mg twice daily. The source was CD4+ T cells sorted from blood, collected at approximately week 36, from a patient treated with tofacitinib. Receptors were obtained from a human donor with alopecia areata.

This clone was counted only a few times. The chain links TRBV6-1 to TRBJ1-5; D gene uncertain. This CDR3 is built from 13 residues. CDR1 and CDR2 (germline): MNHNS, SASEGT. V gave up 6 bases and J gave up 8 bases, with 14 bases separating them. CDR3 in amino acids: CASSQVFQKPQHF. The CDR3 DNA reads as TGTGCCAGCAGCCAGGTTTTTCAGAAGCCCCAGCATTTT.

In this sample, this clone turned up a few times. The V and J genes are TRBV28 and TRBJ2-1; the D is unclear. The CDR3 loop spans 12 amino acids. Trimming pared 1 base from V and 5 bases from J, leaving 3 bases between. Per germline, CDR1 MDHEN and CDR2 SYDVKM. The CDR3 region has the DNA TGTGCCAGCAGTTTATCTCACAATGAGCAGTTCTTC. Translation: CASSLSHNEQFF.